What follows are 25 T cell receptor beta chains derived from one specimen sequenced in a study of blood T cells in healthy people across ages (dated by TCRdb to the mid-2010s). Libraries were constructed by 5' RACE. The sample was run on an Illumina HiSeq 2500. A second about 7 to 12 cycle PCR used a sample-barcoded 5' primer and a J-beta primer mix. Through fastp at Q25 and MiXCR, TCRdb rebuilt clones from the public reads, retaining in-frame beta chains. CDR3 protein duplicates are merged, each entry listing the most common genes and DNA. The sample profile shows roughly 930,000 distinct CDR3 sequences; 48% of them were found once. The ten biggest clones cover around an eighth of the sample. What was sequenced was blood. Receptors originate from a young man in good health.

This sequence joins TRBV7-2 and TRBJ2-4; TRBD2 aligns across 8 bases. The closer fit of TRBJ2-7 to the DNA end suggests the J call may be wrong. Germline-derived CDR1 and CDR2 are SGHTA and FQGNSA. This CDR3 region has 13 residues. CDR3 nucleotides: TGTGCCAGCAGGGGGGGACTAGTGGGCGAGCAGTACTTC. It encodes CASRGGLVGEQYF.

The rearrangement uses TRBV12-3 or TRBV12-4 and TRBJ2-3; D unclear. The CDR3 runs to 12 residues. With 5 bases removed from V and 3 bases from J, the gap between germline ends came to 6 bases. CDR3 in amino acids: CASSPQTDTQYF. The CDR3 nucleotides are TGTGCCAGCAGTCCCCAGACAGATACGCAGTATTTT.

The chain joins TRBV5-1 to TRBJ2-5; D is unclear. The tail of the sequence fits TRBJ2-7 better, so the J call may be wrong. Germline CDR1 SGHRS, CDR2 YFSETQ. This CDR3 comprises 13 residues. The DNA for the CDR3 is TGCGCCAGCAGCTTTGAACACGGCTACGAGCAGTACTTC. This translates into CASSFEHGYEQYF.

This clonotype appeared a few times. The chain uses TRBV7-9 and TRBJ1-2, with TRBD1 as a possible D gene (5 bases). CDR1 SEHNR and CDR2 FQNEAQ come from the germline V gene (reference sequence). Between the trimmed V and J ends, which lost 6 bases and 7 bases, there was a span of 9 bases. This CDR3 region has 11 residues. CDR3 protein: CASSSGPGYTF. The CDR3 DNA is TGTGCCAGCAGTTCGGGGCCTGGCTACACCTTC.

This clonotype was detected a few times. CDR3 sequence reads: CAISFTGSSYNEQFF. The CDR3 DNA sequence: TGTGCCATCAGTTTTACAGGGAGCTCCTACAATGAGCAGTTCTTC. This chain joins TRBV10-3 and TRBJ2-1; D is possibly TRBD1 (6 bases). The germline V gene encodes CDR1 ENHRY and CDR2 SYGVKD. There are 15 residues in the CDR3. V was pared by 5 bases and J by 0 bases, with 11 bases between.

J is TRBJ2-2 and V is TRBV5-1, with D perhaps matching TRBD2 (6 bases). This CDR3 comprises 14 residues. Germline values: CDR1 SGHRS, CDR2 YFSETQ. The germline V and J ends were trimmed by 4 bases and 5 bases, with 12 bases remaining between them. DNA for the CDR3: TGCGCCAGCAGCCTTGGGACTCCAACCGGGGAGCTGTTTTTT. Encoded protein: CASSLGTPTGELFF. Using reference TRBV5-1 and TRBJ2-2 for the parts outside the CDR3, the full variable domain is KAGVTQTPRYLIKTRGQQVTLSCSPISGHRSVSWYQQTPGQGLQFLFEYFSETQRNKGNFPGRFSGRQFSNSRSEMNVSTLELGDSALYLCASSLGTPTGELFFGEGSRLTVL.

The V gene is TRBV18, the J gene TRBJ1-5; no definite D call. V lost 2 bases and J lost 5, with 10 bases in between. This CDR3 spans 14 amino acids. The germline V gene has CDR1 KGHSH and CDR2 LQKENI. CDR3 protein: CASSPGAAHQPQHF. DNA for the CDR3: TGTGCCAGCTCACCAGGCGCAGCTCATCAGCCCCAGCATTTT.

This clonotype occurred a few times. This chain joins TRBV3-1 and TRBJ1-6; D unresolved. CDR1 LGHDT and CDR2 YNNKEL come from the germline V gene (reference sequence). With 1 base removed from V and 10 bases from J, the gap between germline ends came to 11 bases. The CDR3 spans 14 residues. The DNA of the CDR3 is TGTGCCAGCAGCCAAGTCGCCGGACGGTCACCCCTCCACTTT. Translated: CASSQVAGRSPLHF.

The rearrangement uses TRBV2 and TRBJ2-1, with 7 bases lining up with TRBD1. The J call may be wrong; the DNA end is better matched by TRBJ2-7. The CDR3 extends over 17 amino acids. CDR1 and CDR2 (germline): SNHLY, FYNNEI. The CDR3 here is CASSGRTGVLGTNEQYF. The CDR3 DNA sequence: TGTGCCAGCAGTGGGCGGACAGGAGTTTTGGGGACAAATGAGCAGTACTTC.

The gene calls are TRBV27 and TRBJ1-6, with D perhaps TRBD1 (6 bases). CDR1 is MNHEY and CDR2 is SMNVEV in the germline V gene (reference sequence). V was trimmed by 4 bases and J by 5 bases, leaving 12 bases between them. There are 15 residues in the CDR3. The CDR3 DNA reads TGTGCCAGCAGTTCTGGGGGGCGCGATAATTCACCCCTCCACTTT. Residues: CASSSGGRDNSPLHF.

Ten or more counts support this clonotype. A much larger clone lies a single base off, so this may be a read error. This chain connects TRBV6-1 to TRBJ2-5, with a weak D call TRBD1 (6 bases). The CDR3 has 13 residues. Looked up from germline, CDR1 is MNHNS and CDR2 is SASEGT. Trimming pared 3 bases from V and 11 bases from J, leaving 16 bases between. The DNA for the CDR3 is TGTGCCAGCAGTGAGGGGGCGGAAAATGAGCAGTACTTC. It encodes CASSEGAENEQYF.

The chain employs TRBV9 and TRBJ2-3; D is unresolved. CDR3 size: 14 residues. V lost 1 base, J lost 0 bases, and 6 bases lay in between. Germline CDR1 and CDR2: SGDLS and YYNGEE. The CDR3 protein is CASSVRVSTDTQYF. DNA for the CDR3: TGTGCCAGCAGCGTACGGGTTAGCACAGATACGCAGTATTTT.

A few counts support this clonotype. The V and J genes are TRBV3-1 and TRBJ2-7; D uncertain. The tail of the sequence fits TRBJ2-5 better, so the J call may be wrong. CDR3 length: 14 amino acids. Germline CDR1 reads LGHDT; CDR2 reads YNNKEL (reference sequence). The CDR3 bases are TGTGCCAGCAGCTACCGGGCAAGTGTGGAGACCCAGTACTTC. It translates to CASSYRASVETQYF.

The table lists this clonotype with a few counts. This chain joins TRBV7-2 and TRBJ2-1; 11 bases are a match to TRBD2. In germline, CDR1 is SGHTA, CDR2 FQGNSA. The J segment lost 6 bases and the V segment lost 5 bases, leaving 6 bases of the junction unmatched. This CDR3 has 15 amino acids. The CDR3 DNA reads as TGTGCCAGCAGCCATAGCGGGGGGGCCTTCAATGAGCAGTTCTTC. This gives the protein CASSHSGGAFNEQFF.

This chain connects TRBV20-1 to TRBJ2-7, with 9 bases matching TRBD2. Germline V lookup: CDR1 DFQATT, CDR2 SNEGSKA (reference sequence). The CDR3 covers 11 residues. CDR3 DNA: TGCGCAGCGGGAGGTGCCTACGAGCAGTACTTC. Protein: CAAGGAYEQYF.

The chain has TRBV6-5 and TRBJ2-6; D unresolved. Germline loops: CDR1 MNHEY, CDR2 SVGAGI. The CDR3 is 16 amino acids. V was cut by 5 bases and J by 2 bases, with 13 bases left in between. The chain's CDR3 is CASSPSVEPGANVLTF. CDR3 sequence (DNA): TGTGCCAGCAGTCCTTCCGTAGAACCTGGGGCCAACGTCCTGACTTTC.

The genes are TRBV2 and TRBJ2-1, with 8 nucleotides matching TRBD2. Germline V gene data show CDR1 as SNHLY and CDR2 as FYNNEI. With V trimmed by 3 bases and J by 8 bases, 9 bases remained unmatched. This CDR3 region has 15 residues. The CDR3 is CASSDIQRGSDEQFF. Written as DNA, the CDR3 is TGTGCCAGCAGTGACATCCAGCGGGGGTCCGATGAGCAGTTCTTC.

The V call is TRBV5-1, the J call TRBJ2-2, with 8 bases aligning to TRBD2. In germline, CDR1 is SGHRS, CDR2 YFSETQ. V lost 6 bases, J lost 4 bases, and 8 bases stayed unmatched. The CDR3 runs 15 residues. Here the CDR3 reads CASKRGGHSTGELFF. The CDR3 region has the DNA TGCGCCAGCAAACGGGGGGGCCATTCCACCGGGGAGCTGTTTTTT.

This clonotype has only a few counts. Here the CDR3 reads CASTKVLGKNIQYF. CDR3 sequence (DNA): TGTGCCAGCACCAAGGTCCTTGGCAAAAACATTCAGTACTTC. The chain carries TRBV5-5 and TRBJ2-4, with unresolved D. Trimming removed 6 bases at V and 3 bases at J, with 13 bases between. The CDR3 consists of 14 residues. Germline CDR1 SGHKS, CDR2 YYEKEE (reference sequence).

The V and J genes are TRBV4-1 and TRBJ1-2; D gene uncertain. The CDR3 totals 14 residues. Trimming left V 0 bases short and J 5 bases short, with 10 bases between. From germline, CDR1 is MGHRA and CDR2 YSYEKL. The CDR3 here is CASSQEGTSYGYTF. Written as DNA, the CDR3 is TGCGCCAGCAGCCAAGAGGGAACGTCTTATGGCTACACCTTC.

The chain has TRBV5-1 and TRBJ2-7; D is unclear. V was trimmed by 1 base and J by 2 bases, leaving 10 bases between them. The germline V gene encodes CDR1 SGHRS and CDR2 YFSETQ. The CDR3 sequence is 14 residues long. The CDR3 DNA is TGCGCCAGCAGCTTGAACACGGATACCTACGAGCAGTACTTC. It encodes CASSLNTDTYEQYF.

The chain combines TRBV4-2 with TRBJ2-1; D may match TRBD1 or TRBD2 (6 bases each). The CDR3 spans 18 residues. The germline V gene encodes CDR1 LGHNA and CDR2 YNFKEQ. Trimming removed 1 base from V and 10 bases from J, with 26 bases in between. The CDR3 DNA reads as TGTGCCAGCAGCCAAGGGAGGGACACCGCGTTCGGGCGTGACGAGCAGTTCTTC. This translates into CASSQGRDTAFGRDEQFF.

This clonotype appeared a few times. CDR3 DNA sequence: TGCAGTGCTAGCGCCGGAGCGGCCTACGAGCAGTACTTC. Protein sequence: CSASAGAAYEQYF. The chain links TRBV20-1 to TRBJ2-7, with a tentative D call TRBD2 (5 bases). Germline V gene data show CDR1 as DFQATT and CDR2 as SNEGSKA (reference sequence). The CDR3 loop spans 13 amino acids. The ends were cut back, 3 bases at V and 2 bases at J, with 11 bases in the middle.

The sample holds one count of this clonotype. The chain is built from TRBV7-2 and TRBJ1-2; D gene uncertain. CDR3 length: 14 residues. V lost 0 bases, J lost 4 bases, and 9 bases lay in between. Germline-derived CDR1 and CDR2 are SGHTA and FQGNSA. The CDR3 region has the DNA TGTGCCAGCAGCTTAGCGGTCGGCTCCTATGGCTACACCTTC. This codes for CASSLAVGSYGYTF.

To note about this clonotype: A junction boundary mismatches the germline segment, possibly from a read error. The chain joins TRBV6-5 to TRBJ2-7; D ambiguous. The length of the CDR3 is 17 residues. Per the germline V gene, CDR1 is MNHEY and CDR2 is SVGAGI. CDR3 coding DNA: TGTGCCGGCAGTTACTCGACTGCATACCCGAGCTCCTACGAGCAGTACTTC. This translates into CAGSYSTAYPSSYEQYF.